This note documents a single TCR beta chain sequence. The antigen is undetermined. This CDR3 is 12 amino acids long. Trimming removed 8 bases from V and 11 bases from J, with 18 bases in between. From germline, CDR1 is SNHLY and CDR2 FYNNEI. The primer mix had 60 Vbeta and 13 Jbeta primers. Authors' data handling: In a later analysis, about 11 million of approximately 80 million unique beta chains occurred in at least two donors. The table came from immunoSEQ multiplex PCR; TCRdb's copy has only in-frame clones and leaves some out. V and J calls and clone size are given by that table; D and trimming were obtained from the DNA. This sample has tens of thousands of clones; around 79% occur once, and the top ten carry around 5.4%. These data belong to a study of cytomegalovirus exposure and HLA in healthy donors. Overall study findings and caveats: A later analysis linked fewer than 20,000 TCR beta sequences to HLA alleles at 0.05 false discovery rate.

Sequencing was carried out using PBMCs. This rearrangement joins TRBV2 to TRBJ2-5; D may be TRBD2 (5 bases). This TCR derives from a male donor in good health and CMV-seropositive. CDR3 sequence: CASAGSTRRQYF. The CDR3 bases are TGTGCCAGCGCTGGATCGACCAGGAGGCAGTACTTC.